This T cell receptor beta chain originates from a study of blood T cell repertoires in COVID-19. Background on the study: Some COVID-19 samples were acute and others convalescent; all came from the United States, Italy and Spain.

Per the original data handling: Estimation of nucleated cell counts relied on the amplification of reference gene primers. Sequencing was performed with immunoSEQ multiplex PCR; in TCRdb, only in-frame clones are kept and a portion is missing. The V and J calls and clone size were taken over from that table, and D and trimming were inferred from the DNA. Seen here are some 260,000 clones, roughly 82% observed once, and the top ten hold 4.5% to 6%. This CDR3 contains 15 residues. Germline V gene sequence: CDR1 MDHEN, CDR2 SYDVKM. J was trimmed by 2 bases and V by 3 bases; bases with no gene match: 3. The receptor's source is a woman of 80 years or more with active or convalescent COVID-19. Sequencing was done on a sample of peripheral blood. V usage is TRBV28 and J usage is TRBJ1-2; 10 bases map to TRBD1. Written as DNA, the CDR3 is TGTGCCAGCAGTTTCGGGGACAGGGGCAACTATGGCTACACCTTC. It encodes CASSFGDRGNYGYTF.